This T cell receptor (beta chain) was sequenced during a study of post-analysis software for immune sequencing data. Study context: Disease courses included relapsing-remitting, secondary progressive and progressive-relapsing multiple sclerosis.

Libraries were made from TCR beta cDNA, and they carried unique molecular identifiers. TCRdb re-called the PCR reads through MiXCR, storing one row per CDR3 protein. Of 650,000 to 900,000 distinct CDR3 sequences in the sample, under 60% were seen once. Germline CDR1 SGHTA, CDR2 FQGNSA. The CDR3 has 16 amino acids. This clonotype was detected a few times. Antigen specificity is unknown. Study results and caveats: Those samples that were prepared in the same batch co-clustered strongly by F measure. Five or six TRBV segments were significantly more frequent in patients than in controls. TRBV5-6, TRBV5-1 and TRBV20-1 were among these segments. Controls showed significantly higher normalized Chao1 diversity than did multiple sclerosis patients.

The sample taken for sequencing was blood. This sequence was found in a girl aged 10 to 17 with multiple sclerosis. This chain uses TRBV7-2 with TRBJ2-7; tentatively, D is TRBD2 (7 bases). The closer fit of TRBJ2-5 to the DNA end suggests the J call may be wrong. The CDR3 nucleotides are TGTGCCAGCAGCTACAGCGGGACAAGGCTACAAGAGACCCAGTACTTC. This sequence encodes CASSYSGTRLQETQYF.